This TCR beta chain was profiled in a study of T cells after somatic rescue of genetic block. The CDR3 runs 16 residues. The V gene's germline CDR1 is GTSNPN and CDR2 SVGIG (reference sequence). Trimming cost V 2 bases and J 1 base, with 15 bases left between them. The data were produced by immunoSEQ multiplex PCR, yet TCRdb's version contains in-frame clones alone and is incomplete. The repertoire has tens of thousands of clones, roughly 93% of them found once; the top ten carry about 3%. Sequencing was performed on peripheral blood mononuclear cells (PBMCs). The TCR sequence derives from a man between 25 and 39 years old. The chain uses TRBV30 and TRBJ1-5; no definite D call. The CDR3 is CAWSTHIPTSNQPQHF. DNA of the CDR3: TGTGCCTGGAGTACACACATACCTACGAGCAATCAGCCCCAGCATTTT.